The rows below give T cell receptor beta chains drawn from one sample of a study of control samples from healthy donors and cancer patients. TCRdb's copy holds only in-frame clones and misses some; the assay was immunoSEQ multiplex PCR. The sample includes more than 85,000 clones, about nine tenths of them seen just once. The specimen sequenced was blood. Source of these receptors: a human donor in good health. The donor label of this sample is uncertain. Both conserved end residues are part of each CDR3. Each record gives: D gene, J gene, clone size, V gene, CDR3 DNA, CDR3 protein. D genes are given only for firm matches. Only part of the rows carry a size: once, few, many, or a class if the clone is expanded.

. | TRBJ1-6 | . | TRBV5-8 | TGTGCCAGCACCCACCTCGGGGGCGCTAATTCACCCCTCCACTTT | CASTHLGGANSPLHF
. | TRBJ1-1 | . | TRBV27 | TGTGCCAGCAGTTTATTTGAGGGCACTGAAGCTTTCTTT | CASSLFEGTEAFF
TRBD1 | TRBJ2-3 | . | TRBV2 | TGTGCCAGCAAGGGACAGGTGCACACAGATACGCAGTATTTT | CASKGQVHTDTQYF
. | TRBJ1-2 | . | TRBV3-1/TRBV3-2 | TGTGCCAGCAGCCACTCTAGTTGGCCCTACACCTTC | CASSHSSWPYTF
TRBD1 | TRBJ2-2 | . | TRBV27 | TGTGCCAGCAGTTTTATACAGGGGGACACCGGGGAGCTGTTTTTT | CASSFIQGDTGELFF
TRBD1 | TRBJ2-1 | . | TRBV7-6 | TGTGCCAGCAGCTTAGGATCCGGGACAGGGGTCTACAATGAGCAGTTCTTC | CASSLGSGTGVYNEQFF
TRBD1 | TRBJ1-1 | . | TRBV7-6 | TGTGCCAGCAGCTCCAGGGACAGTTTCGCTGAAGCTTTCTTT | CASSSRDSFAEAFF
. | TRBJ2-3 | . | TRBV7-2 | TGTGCCAGCAGCCTTAAGTGGGACACAGATACGCAGTATTTT | CASSLKWDTDTQYF
TRBD1 | TRBJ2-7 | . | TRBV15 | TGTGCCACCAGCAGAGATATAGGGGGCTCCGGCGAGCAGTACTTC | CATSRDIGGSGEQYF
TRBD2 | TRBJ2-7 | . | TRBV4-1 | TGCGCCAGCAGCGCTAGCGGGGGTACCTCCTACGAGCAGTACTTC | CASSASGGTSYEQYF
. | TRBJ1-5 | . | TRBV12-3/TRBV12-4 | TGTGCCAGCAGTGCGCTCCATCAGCCCCAGCATTTT | CASSALHQPQHF
TRBD1 | TRBJ2-2 | . | TRBV10-1 | TGCGCCAGCAGTGAGACCCCGGGACAGGGGAGGCCCGGGGAGCTGTTTTTT | CASSETPGQGRPGELFF
TRBD1 | TRBJ2-5 | . | TRBV30 | TGTGCCTGGAGTGAAGGATCAGGGGGAGAGACCCAGTACTTC | CAWSEGSGGETQYF
. | TRBJ1-1 | . | TRBV19 | TGTGCCAGTAGTATAGGGGGAACCACTGAAGCTTTCTTT | CASSIGGTTEAFF
TRBD1 | TRBJ2-2 | . | TRBV6-5 | TGTGCCAGCACCCTAGGACAGGGGCGTCCCGGGGAGCTGTTTTTT | CASTLGQGRPGELFF
. | TRBJ2-7 | . | TRBV5-5 | TGTGCCAGCAGCTTGGCTTCCGTTTACGAGCAGTACTTC | CASSLASVYEQYF
. | TRBJ1-2 | . | TRBV29-1 | TGCAGCGTTGATGGGGGGCTTTGGGGCTACACCTTC | CSVDGGLWGYTF
. | TRBJ1-1 | . | TRBV18 | TGTGCCAGCTCACTTGGCCCGAACACTGAAGCTTTCTTT | CASSLGPNTEAFF
. | TRBJ1-5 | . | TRBV29-1 | TGCAGCGTTGCCTCGTGGGGGGATCAGCCCCAGCATTTT | CSVASWGDQPQHF
TRBD1 | TRBJ1-1 | . | TRBV7-6 | TGTGCCAGCAGCCCGGACAGGATGAACACTGAAGCTTTCTTT | CASSPDRMNTEAFF
. | TRBJ2-1 | . | TRBV11-3 | TGTGCCAGCAGCTTAGAAGGGGGCTACAATGAGCAGTTCTTC | CASSLEGGYNEQFF
. | TRBJ1-5 | . | TRBV30 | TGTGCCTGGAGTGCCCCCCGGGGGGGGCTAGGACAGCCCCAGCATTTT | CAWSAPRGGLGQPQHF
TRBD1 | TRBJ2-7 | . | TRBV7-2 | TGTGCCAGCAGCCCGGGACAGTTCTACGAGCAGTACTTC | CASSPGQFYEQYF
. | TRBJ2-7 | once | TRBV7-8 | TGTGCCAGCAGCTTCTTCGGGAAGATTGAGCAGTACTTC | CASSFFGKIEQYF
. | TRBJ1-4 | . | TRBV21-1 | TGTGCCAGCAGCCGCCAGATGGCCTCAGAAGGCACTAATGAAAAACTGTTTTTT | CASSRQMASEGTNEKLFF
TRBD1 | TRBJ2-2 | . | TRBV30 | TGTGCCTGGAGTGCCCTACAGGGGGCGATCGGGGAGCTGTTTTTT | CAWSALQGAIGELFF
TRBD2 | TRBJ2-6 | . | TRBV30 | TGTGCCTGGAGTCTAGCGGGGGTCTCTGGGGCCAACGTCCTGACTTTC | CAWSLAGVSGANVLTF
TRBD2 | TRBJ2-1 | . | TRBV19 | TGTGCCAGTAGTAAAGGACGGGGGGGATACGAGCAGTTCTTC | CASSKGRGGYEQFF
TRBD1 | TRBJ1-5 | few | TRBV2 | TGTGCCACTACAGGGGGAGGCAATCAGCCCCAGCATTTT | CATTGGGNQPQHF
. | TRBJ2-5 | . | TRBV7-7 | TGTGCCAGCAGCTTAGGTGCGGGTGCTATACAAGAGACCCAGTACTTC | CASSLGAGAIQETQYF
. | TRBJ1-2 | few | TRBV4-1 | TGCGCCAGCAGCCCGGGACCTCTAGAAGCTAACTATGGCTACACCTTC | CASSPGPLEANYGYTF
. | TRBJ1-4 | . | TRBV10-2 | TGCGCCAGCAGTGAGTTAGGGGGTAATGAAAAACTGTTTTTT | CASSELGGNEKLFF
. | TRBJ1-2 | . | TRBV19 | TGTGCCAGTAGTACACAGGCCTATGGCTACACCTTC | CASSTQAYGYTF
TRBD1 | TRBJ2-6 | . | TRBV30 | TGTGCCTGGTCCATCAGGGGGCCTGGGGCCAACGTCCTGACTTTC | CAWSIRGPGANVLTF
. | TRBJ1-1 | . | TRBV6-1 | TGTGCCAGCAGTGAAGGGTGGAATATGAACACTGAAGCTTTCTTT | CASSEGWNMNTEAFF
TRBD2 | TRBJ2-5 | . | TRBV5-1 | TGCGCCAGCAGCTTGGAGGCTCTAGCGGGGGGTGGAGAGACCCAGTACTTC | CASSLEALAGGGETQYF
. | TRBJ1-4 | . | TRBV5-6 | TGTGCCAGCAGCTTGGCATGGGGCCGGGAAAAACTGTTTTTT | CASSLAWGREKLFF
. | TRBJ2-5 | . | TRBV10-3 | TGTGCCATCAGGGAACGGACAGCACAAGAGACCCAGTACTTC | CAIRERTAQETQYF
. | TRBJ1-5 | . | TRBV29-1 | TGCAGCGTTGGCGCCAATAGCAATCAGCCCCAGCATTTT | CSVGANSNQPQHF
TRBD1 | TRBJ2-1 | . | TRBV6-5 | TGTGCCAGCAGTTACTCAAGGACAGGGTTAATTAGGCAGTTCTTC | CASSYSRTGLIRQFF
. | TRBJ1-1 | . | TRBV10-3 | TGTGCCATCAGGACGACAGAGAACACTGAAGCTTTCTTT | CAIRTTENTEAFF
. | TRBJ2-3 | . | TRBV5-1 | TGCGCCAGCAGCTTGGCCAGGCCTAGCACAGATACGCAGTATTTT | CASSLARPSTDTQYF
. | TRBJ1-1 | . | TRBV27 | TGTGCCAGCAGTTTAGCTCCGGGGCCGTCTTTCTTT | CASSLAPGPSFF
TRBD1 | TRBJ2-2 | . | TRBV13 | TGTGCCAGCAGCTCCTCGGACAGGGGGCGCGACGGGGAGCTGTTTTTT | CASSSSDRGRDGELFF
. | TRBJ1-5 | . | TRBV5-8 | TGTGCCAGCAGCCACGGTGGGCGATTCCATCAGCCCCAGCATTTT | CASSHGGRFHQPQHF
. | TRBJ1-2 | few | TRBV27 | TGTGCCAGCAGTTTAACCGGCAGGGTTCTTCATGGCTACACCTTC | CASSLTGRVLHGYTF
. | TRBJ1-3 | few | TRBV7-2 | TGTGCCAGCAGACAGGGTTCCGGAAACACCATATATTTT | CASRQGSGNTIYF
. | TRBJ2-4 | . | TRBV10-1 | TGCGCCAGCAGCTCTACGTGGATGGACATTCAGTACTTC | CASSSTWMDIQYF
. | TRBJ2-1 | . | TRBV27 | TGTGCCAGCACCCGACTCCCACTAGCCTACAATGAGCAGTTCTTC | CASTRLPLAYNEQFF
. | TRBJ1-1 | few | TRBV25-1 | TGTGCCAGCAGTGGGACAGCAACAGAAGCTTTCTTT | CASSGTATEAFF
. | TRBJ2-3 | . | TRBV10-2 | TGCGCCAGCAGTGAGTCCCATATAACAGATACGCAGTATTTT | CASSESHITDTQYF
TRBD1 | TRBJ1-2 | . | TRBV5-8 | TGTGCCAGCAGCTACAGGGGGGTCATCTATGGCTACACCTTC | CASSYRGVIYGYTF
. | TRBJ2-2 | . | TRBV4-1 | TGCGCCAGCAGCCAAGATGAGGGGCCCACCGGGGAGCTGTTTTTT | CASSQDEGPTGELFF
. | TRBJ2-1 | . | TRBV11-3 | TGTGCCAGCAGCTTAAACCGGAACAATGAGCAGTTCTTC | CASSLNRNNEQFF
TRBD1 | TRBJ1-6 | . | TRBV19 | TGTGCCAGTAGTCCGCGACAGGGGCGAGATAATTCACCCCTCCACTTT | CASSPRQGRDNSPLHF
. | TRBJ1-6 | . | TRBV28 | TGTGCCAGCAGTAAGGCCCGGGGGGGGAATTCACCCCTCCACTTT | CASSKARGGNSPLHF
. | TRBJ1-6 | . | TRBV10-3 | TGTGCCATCACCGGGGACCCTACGAATTCACCCCTCCACTTT | CAITGDPTNSPLHF
. | TRBJ1-1 | . | TRBV19 | TGTGCCAGTAGTGGGTGGACAGCTAACACTGAAGCTTTCTTT | CASSGWTANTEAFF
. | TRBJ2-2 | . | TRBV11-2 | TGTGCCAGCAGCGCCCGACAGGATTACACCGGGGAGCTGTTTTTT | CASSARQDYTGELFF
. | TRBJ2-5 | . | TRBV18 | TGTGCCAGCTCACCACCGTCCAAGGAGACCCAGTACTTC | CASSPPSKETQYF